This TCR beta chain was obtained from a study of neurological immune-mediated disorders (dated by TCRdb to about 2019). Looking at the study overall: Using UMI-based sequencing, the study compared peripheral blood TCR-beta repertoires from patients with HTLV-I-associated myelopathy (HAM/TSP), patients with multiple sclerosis, and healthy controls. The approximately 99 TCR-beta libraries included longitudinal samples, technical triplicates and paired sorted CD4+ and CD8+ T-cell subsets alongside PBMC samples. Longitudinal HAM/TSP and healthy donors were sampled at 3 time-points each (roughly 3-45 month intervals). Of the roughly 68 subjects in the cohort, around 14 were HAM/TSP patients, around 34 were multiple sclerosis patients, and 20 were healthy controls.

This clonotype was seen many times. This clone's antigen is unknown. Qualities for individual bases were not recorded, and no much larger clone is one base off. From the cysteine up to the phenylalanine, the CDR3 has a length of 14 residues. The CDR3 DNA has 42 bases and is translated from base 1. CDR1 and CDR2 are read off the germline V gene (reference sequence) as MNHNY and SVGAGI. Trimming leaves V shorter by 5 bases and J shorter by 7 bases, with the junction holding 7 bases beyond the gene matches. cDNA was synthesized by template-switch 5'RACE using a primer with a 10-nucleotide random unique molecular identifier that tagged each TCR transcript. Every sequencing run yielded over 200 million TCR-beta sequences covering 15-18 subjects. The RNeasy kit was used to extract total RNA. Using the KAPA Real-time Library Amplification kit, TCR-beta VDJ regions were amplified with primers for the TCR constant region and the 5'RACE anchor. Sample indexes and Illumina adaptors were added in a first PCR, after which library yield was increased in a second PCR. After Ampure bead purification, the roughly 650 bp TCR product was size-selected on a 2% E-gel SizeSelection system. Before pooling, library quality was checked on a Bioanalyzer, concentration was measured with Qubit, and libraries were quantified with the Kapa Library Quantification kit. Paired-end 2 x 150 bp sequencing of the libraries was performed on an Illumina HiSeq 2500. To increase sequence diversity, roughly 24-32% phiX was spiked into each library pool. The authors' analysis ran thus. The quality-filtered reads were processed with the UMI-based MiGEC pipeline, whose error correction step removed more than 75% of the raw TCR sequences. IMGT germline references were used for aligning VDJ genes, and each clonotype was defined as a unique CDR3 amino acid sequence together with its V-J genes. VDJtools evaluated clonal expansion, Shannon diversity and CDR3 relatedness (CalcPairwiseDistances, ClusterSamples); CLCbio workbench built phylogenetic trees. Using coefficient-of-variation modelling across technical triplicates, the study counted a clone as expanded if it had at least 8 unique UMIs. Using fastp at Q25 and MiXCR, TCRdb reprocessed the public reads and kept productive beta chains. Each entry merges the rows of one CDR3 protein and shows their most common DNA and genes. TCRdb, not the authors, supplied the V and J calls. Counted in this sample were about 48,000 distinct CDR3 sequences; more than 9.5% of them appeared once. The ten largest clonotypes hold approximately 10% of the sample.

Study-wide conclusions, independent of this receptor: TCR clonal expansion was greatest in HAM/TSP patients and smallest in MS patients, who ranked below even healthy controls. Expanded clones from different subjects shared no identical CDR3 amino acid sequences, which suggests that TCR-beta repertoires were private in all groups.

This specimen's time point label, per the study, means: longitudinal time-point 3. For unsorted PBMC libraries, 2 million PBMCs were used after storage in RNAlater at -80 degrees C until RNA extraction. Peripheral blood was subjected to Ficoll-Hypaque density gradient centrifugation to isolate PBMCs, which were then cryopreserved in liquid nitrogen. Sequencing used PBMCs. This sequence was found in a male donor with HTLV-1-associated myelopathy (HAM/TSP). The rearranged segments are TRBV6-6 and TRBJ2-1, with 8 bases aligning to TRBD1. The CDR3 here reads CASSPLTGVNEQFF. The nucleotides read TGTGCCAGCAGTCCGCTGACAGGGGTAAATGAGCAGTTCTTC.